This TCR beta chain was recovered during a study of blood T cells in healthy people across ages (dated by TCRdb to 2015 to 2017). Broadly, across the study: Template switching captured roughly one uniquely barcoded TCR beta cDNA molecule per two T cells in model experiments. The donors were divided into four age groups: young (average approximately 16 years), middle-aged (over 35), aged (approximately 62) and long-lived (about 79). To avoid experimental bias, donors of different ages were randomly spread across the sequencing lanes. Age-related changes in TCR beta repertoire diversity were measured in the study by deep sequencing normalized with unique cDNA molecular identifiers. For two donors (one aged 18 to 29 and one aged 80 or older), the study analyzed two additional independent replicas of 1 million unique cDNA reads from the same blood draw.

A note on this clonotype: Its recognized antigen is unknown. No base quality values were provided; no much bigger clone lies one nucleotide off.

CDR1 is given as DFQATT and CDR2 as SNEGSKA, both from the germline V gene (reference sequence). From V the trimming removes 5 bases and from J it removes 9 bases, while the gene matches leave 13 bases of the junction unaccounted for. The CDR3 covers 15 residues, taking in both the cysteine and the phenylalanine. Solely the CDR3 DNA is kept, with 45 bases framed from the first base. Donors were a few dozen systemically healthy Caucasian individuals from Russia aged roughly 6 to 100 years. About 10 milliliters of peripheral blood were collected from each donor into EDTA-treated Vacutainer tubes. Ficoll-Paque density-gradient centrifugation was used to isolate PBMCs, with at least 6 million obtained per sample. Trizol reagent was used to extract total RNA from the PBMCs, yielding at least 5.5 micrograms per sample. Naive CD45RAhigh/CD27high T cell percentages were measured by flow cytometry on a PBMC aliquot from every donor.

Library creation used 5' RACE. The reads were generated on an Illumina HiSeq 2500. A second PCR of about 7 to 12 cycles was run with a J-beta primer mix and a sample-barcoded 5' primer. A unique molecular identifier was introduced onto each TCR beta cDNA molecule by a template-switch 5' adaptor carrying 12 random nucleotides. At least 3 million CDR3-containing paired-end reads were obtained from each sample. All of the RNA was converted into first-strand cDNA using the Mint cDNA synthesis kit, with a TRBC-specific oligonucleotide serving as the primer. After uracil-DNA glycosylase treatment, a first 18-cycle PCR used universal primers M1SS and BC2_uni_R on all cDNA. The published analysis was carried out like this. Each sample was normalized by randomly selecting 1 million high-quality reads, each carrying a distinct molecular identifier. Instead of being binned into consensus sequences, reads with shared molecular identifiers were discarded. MiTCR, set to a Q25 quality threshold and the strictest error-elimination algorithm, was used for CDR3 identification, clonotype clustering and error correction. A nonparametric unseen species model using Euler transformation provided a lower-bound estimate of total TCR beta diversity. Using fastp trimming at Q25 and MiXCR clonotype assembly, TCRdb reanalyzed the public sequencing data and kept in-frame beta chains. For every CDR3 protein sequence, its rows merge into one entry that carries the most common genes and DNA. Here the V and J calls rest on TCRdb's processing, not on the authors' analysis. This sample gives roughly 800,000 distinct CDR3 sequences in total; roughly 64% of them show up just once. Of the sample, 22% is held by the ten largest clones.

The full study reports these points: There was a strong correlation between observed TCR beta diversity and the percentage of naive T cells measured by flow cytometry. Observed TCR beta diversity per million T cells fell roughly linearly with age, and a significant reduction was already apparent by age approximately 41. Since profiling was done on bulk unsorted PBMCs, naive and antigen-experienced compartments could not be conclusively compared. Estimates of total diversity based on one million sequenced T cells were regarded as lower bounds and as underestimates. Because donor CMV infection status was unknown, age-related changes in expanded clonotypes were potentially confounded. Compared with the aged group, more naive CD4+ T cells, fewer expanded clones and increased TCR diversity were shown by the long-lived group, suggesting age selection.

This sequence originates from a man aged 25-40 years in good health. In this chain, TRBV20-1 is recombined with TRBJ1-6, and 7 junction bases match TRBD1. Sequences were obtained from blood. The CDR3 region: CSARPTGDLFSPLHF. The sequence in DNA is TGCAGTGCTCGACCTACAGGGGATCTGTTTTCACCCCTCCACTTT.